The subject of this entry is one T cell receptor beta chain. Its antigen is as yet unknown. The sample originates from a study of Ad26.COV2.S vaccination and SARS-CoV-2 variants. Whole-study results and caveats: Those who received vaccine or placebo ended up with similar non-spike TCR breadth.

Repertoires were generated with immunoSEQ multiplex PCR, while TCRdb's copy carries only in-frame clones and drops some. The sample consists of around 300,000 clones, around 89% of them appearing once. Specified treatment: about 20 received Ad26.COV2.S at low or high dose, single or two shots; about five received placebo; per-sample allocation not given. The samples date from day 63 after the first vaccine or placebo injection. Germline V CDR1 and CDR2: KGHSH, LQKENI. The germline V and J ends were trimmed by 5 bases and 4 bases, with 3 bases remaining between them. The CDR3 is made up of 12 amino acids.

The V gene is TRBV18, the J gene TRBJ1-6; D remains ambiguous. This clonotype was sampled from a person between 18 and 60 years old who received the Ad26.COV2.S COVID-19 vaccine or a placebo. The sample was peripheral blood, taken in a trial of Ad26.COV2.S vaccine versus placebo. CDR3 sequence reads: CASSSYNSPLHF. The CDR3 DNA reads TGTGCCAGCTCATCTTATAATTCACCCCTCCACTTT.